This TCR beta chain came from a study of radiation and T cells in renal cell carcinoma. Time point here: baseline pretreatment blood. Treatment here: 15 Gy SBRT to primary tumor, nephrectomy 4 weeks later. There are 15 residues in the CDR3. Per germline, CDR1 SGHDT and CDR2 YYEEEE. J lost 5 bases, V lost 4 bases, and 7 bases had no gene match. Study results and limitations: No pretreatment tumor biopsies were available for baseline clonotypes. From baseline, blood top tumor clonotypes peaked at 2 weeks post-radiation.

The data were produced by immunoSEQ multiplex PCR, yet TCRdb's version contains in-frame clones alone and is incomplete. The sample has 130,000 to 150,000 clones; 88% are singletons. On this clone itself: Its target is unknown.

The material was blood, obtained from a patient whose treatment included radiotherapy and nephrectomy. The clonotype was recovered from a woman between 65 and 79 years old with renal cell carcinoma. V gene TRBV5-6 combines with J gene TRBJ1-1, with 11 bases aligning to TRBD1. The CDR3: CASSLDRGLGTEAFF. For the CDR3, the DNA is TGTGCCAGCAGCCTGGACAGGGGGCTCGGGACTGAAGCTTTCTTT.